Included here is one T cell receptor beta chain sequence, with context. Germline CDR1 reads MNHNS; CDR2 reads SASEGT. V dropped 4 bases and J dropped 0; count of bases not matched to a gene: 10. The CDR3 extends over 17 amino acids. The data are from a study of chemoradiotherapy in HPV16-positive cancers. This table comes from immunoSEQ multiplex PCR, and its TCRdb copy is limited to in-frame clones, with some not included. The table has some 21,000 clones, about 87% seen once. Sequenced material: blood, taken from a patient who underwent chemoradiotherapy. The sequence was collected from a human donor with HPV-associated anogenital cancer. The V call is TRBV6-1, the J call TRBJ1-2; 8 bases are shared with TRBD1. The CDR3 spells CASSARRDRRTNYGYTF. DNA for the CDR3: TGTGCCAGCAGTGCCCGAAGGGACAGGCGCACTAACTATGGCTACACCTTC.